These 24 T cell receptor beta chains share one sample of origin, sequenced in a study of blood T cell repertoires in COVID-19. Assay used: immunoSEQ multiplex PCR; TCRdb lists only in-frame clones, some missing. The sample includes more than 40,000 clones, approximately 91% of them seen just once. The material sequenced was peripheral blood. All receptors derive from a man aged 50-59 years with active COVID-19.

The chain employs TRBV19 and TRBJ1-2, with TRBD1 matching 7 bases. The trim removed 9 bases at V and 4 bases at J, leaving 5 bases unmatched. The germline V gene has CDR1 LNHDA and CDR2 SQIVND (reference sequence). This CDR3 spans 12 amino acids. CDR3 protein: CASMGTVYGYTF. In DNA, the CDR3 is TGTGCCAGCATGGGGACAGTCTATGGCTACACCTTC.

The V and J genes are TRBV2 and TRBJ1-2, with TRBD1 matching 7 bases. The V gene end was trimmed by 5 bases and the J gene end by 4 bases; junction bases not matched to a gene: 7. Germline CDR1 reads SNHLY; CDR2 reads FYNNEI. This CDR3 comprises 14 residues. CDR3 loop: CASSTGTAFYGYTF. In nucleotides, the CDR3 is TGTGCCAGCAGTACCGGGACAGCTTTCTATGGCTACACCTTC.

The CDR3 DNA sequence: TGCGCCAGCAGCCAAGATATAAGCGGTTTGAGGGCTGAAGCTTTCTTT. Translation: CASSQDISGLRAEAFF. This chain links TRBV4-1 with TRBJ1-1; D not resolved. V was clipped by 0 bases and J by 6 bases, with 17 bases between them. Germline CDR1 and CDR2: MGHRA and YSYEKL. There are 16 residues in the CDR3.

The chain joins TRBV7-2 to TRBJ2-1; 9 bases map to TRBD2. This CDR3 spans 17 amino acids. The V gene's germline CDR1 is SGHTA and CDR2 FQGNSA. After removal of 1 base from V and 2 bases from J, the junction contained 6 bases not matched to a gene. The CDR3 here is CASSLGSAGGTYNEQFF. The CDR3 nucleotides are TGTGCCAGCAGCTTAGGTTCCGCGGGAGGGACCTACAATGAGCAGTTCTTC.

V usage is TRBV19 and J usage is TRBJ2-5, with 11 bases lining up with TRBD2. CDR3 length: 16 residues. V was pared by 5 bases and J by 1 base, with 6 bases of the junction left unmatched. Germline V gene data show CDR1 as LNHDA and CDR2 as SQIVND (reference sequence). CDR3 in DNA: TGTGCCAGTAGTGGGCTAGCGGGAGGCCTCCAAGAGACCCAGTACTTC. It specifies CASSGLAGGLQETQYF.

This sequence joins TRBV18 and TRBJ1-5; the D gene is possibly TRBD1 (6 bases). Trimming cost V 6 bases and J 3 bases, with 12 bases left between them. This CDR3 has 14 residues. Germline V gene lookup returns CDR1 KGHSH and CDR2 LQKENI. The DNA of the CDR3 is TGTGCCAGCTCGCCCGGACAGTACAATCAGCCCCAGCATTTT. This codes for CASSPGQYNQPQHF.

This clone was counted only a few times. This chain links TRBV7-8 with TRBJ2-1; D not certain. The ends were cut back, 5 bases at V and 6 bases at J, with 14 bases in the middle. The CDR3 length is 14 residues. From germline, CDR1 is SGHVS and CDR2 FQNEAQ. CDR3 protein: CASSIRPSTNEQFF. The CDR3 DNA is TGTGCCAGCAGCATCCGCCCGAGCACCAATGAGCAGTTCTTC. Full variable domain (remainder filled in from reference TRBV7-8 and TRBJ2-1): GAGVSQSPRYKVAKRGQDVALRCDPISGHVSLFWYQQALGQGPEFLTYFQNEAQLDKSGLPSDRFFAERPEGSVSTLKIQRTQQEDSAVYLCASSIRPSTNEQFFGPGTRLTVL.

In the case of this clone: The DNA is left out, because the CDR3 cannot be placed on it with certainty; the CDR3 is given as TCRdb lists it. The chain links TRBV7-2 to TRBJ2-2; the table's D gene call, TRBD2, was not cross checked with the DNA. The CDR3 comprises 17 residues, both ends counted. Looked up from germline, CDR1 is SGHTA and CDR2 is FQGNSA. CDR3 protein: CASSLGVSGSLAGSCFF.

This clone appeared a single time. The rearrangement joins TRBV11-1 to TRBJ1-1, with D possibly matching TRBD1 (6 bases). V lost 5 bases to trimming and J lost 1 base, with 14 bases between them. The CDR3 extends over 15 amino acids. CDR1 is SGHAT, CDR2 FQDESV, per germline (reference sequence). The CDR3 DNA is TGTGCCAGCAGCCTAACGGGACACCCGAACACTGAAGCTTTCTTT. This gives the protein CASSLTGHPNTEAFF.

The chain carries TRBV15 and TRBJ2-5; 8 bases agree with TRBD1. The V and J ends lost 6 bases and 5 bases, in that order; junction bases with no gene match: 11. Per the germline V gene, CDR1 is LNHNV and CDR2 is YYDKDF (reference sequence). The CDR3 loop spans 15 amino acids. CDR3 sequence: CATRLDRAGGETQYF. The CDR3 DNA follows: TGTGCCACCAGGCTGGACAGGGCCGGTGGGGAGACCCAGTACTTC.

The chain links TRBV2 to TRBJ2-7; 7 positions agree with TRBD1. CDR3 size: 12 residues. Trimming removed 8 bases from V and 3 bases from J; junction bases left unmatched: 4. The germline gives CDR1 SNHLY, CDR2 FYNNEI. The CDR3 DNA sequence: TGTGCCAGCGCGCGGACAGGCTACGAGCAGTACTTC. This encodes CASARTGYEQYF. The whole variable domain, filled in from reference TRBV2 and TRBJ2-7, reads EPEVTQTPSHQVTQMGQEVILRCVPISNHLYFYWYRQILGQKVEFLVSFYNNEISEKSEIFDDQFSVERPDGSNFTLKIRSTKLEDSAMYFCASARTGYEQYFGPGTRLTVT.

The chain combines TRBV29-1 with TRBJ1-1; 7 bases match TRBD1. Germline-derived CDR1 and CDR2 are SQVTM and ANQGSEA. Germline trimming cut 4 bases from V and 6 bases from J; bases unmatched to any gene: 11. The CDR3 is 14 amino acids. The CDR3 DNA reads TGCAGCGTTGCCCAAACAGGGGATTATGCTGAAGCTTTCTTT. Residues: CSVAQTGDYAEAFF.

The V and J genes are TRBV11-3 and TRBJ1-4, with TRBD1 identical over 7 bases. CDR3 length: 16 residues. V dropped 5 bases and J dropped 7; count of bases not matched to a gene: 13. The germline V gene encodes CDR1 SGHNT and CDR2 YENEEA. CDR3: CASSPARGLRGEKLFF. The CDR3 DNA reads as TGTGCCAGCAGCCCCGCGAGGGGGCTCCGGGGTGAAAAACTGTTTTTT.

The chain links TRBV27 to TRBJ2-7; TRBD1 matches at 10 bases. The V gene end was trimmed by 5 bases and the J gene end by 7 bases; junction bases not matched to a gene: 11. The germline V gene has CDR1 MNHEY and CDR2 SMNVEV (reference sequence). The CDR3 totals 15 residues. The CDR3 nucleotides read TGTGCCAGCAGTCGAGGGACAGGGGAAGGGGGGGAGCAGTACTTC. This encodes CASSRGTGEGGEQYF.

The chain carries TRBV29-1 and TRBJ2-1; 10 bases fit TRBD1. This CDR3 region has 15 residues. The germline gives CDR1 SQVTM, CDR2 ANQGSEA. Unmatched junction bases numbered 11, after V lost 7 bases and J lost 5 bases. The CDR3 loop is CSGGPGTGVNNEQFF. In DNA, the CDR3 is TGCAGCGGGGGGCCCGGGACAGGGGTGAACAATGAGCAGTTCTTC.

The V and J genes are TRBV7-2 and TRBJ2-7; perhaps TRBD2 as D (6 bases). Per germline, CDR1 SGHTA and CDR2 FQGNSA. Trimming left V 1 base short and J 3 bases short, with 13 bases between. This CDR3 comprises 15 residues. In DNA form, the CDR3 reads TGTGCCAGCAGCTTAGTGGGTAGCGGCCTCTACGAGCAGTACGTC. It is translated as CASSLVGSGLYEQYV.

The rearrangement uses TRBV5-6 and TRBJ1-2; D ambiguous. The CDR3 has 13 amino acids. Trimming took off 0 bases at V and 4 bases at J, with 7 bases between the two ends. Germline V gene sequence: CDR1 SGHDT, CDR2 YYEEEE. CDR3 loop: CASSLDSLYGYTF. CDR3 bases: TGTGCCAGCAGCTTGGACAGCCTCTATGGCTACACCTTC.

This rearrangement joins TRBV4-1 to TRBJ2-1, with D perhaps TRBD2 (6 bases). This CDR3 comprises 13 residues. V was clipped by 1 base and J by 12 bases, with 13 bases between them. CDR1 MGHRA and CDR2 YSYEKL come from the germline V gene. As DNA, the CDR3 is TGCGCCAGCAGCCAAGTTCGGGAGCCGGCGCAGTTCTTC. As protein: CASSQVREPAQFF.

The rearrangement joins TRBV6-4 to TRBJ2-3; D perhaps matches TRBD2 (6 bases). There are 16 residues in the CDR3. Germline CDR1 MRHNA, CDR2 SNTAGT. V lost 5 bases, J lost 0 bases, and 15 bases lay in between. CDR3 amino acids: CASSPFPGTSTDTQYF. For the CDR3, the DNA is TGTGCCAGCAGTCCTTTCCCCGGGACTAGCACAGATACGCAGTATTTT.

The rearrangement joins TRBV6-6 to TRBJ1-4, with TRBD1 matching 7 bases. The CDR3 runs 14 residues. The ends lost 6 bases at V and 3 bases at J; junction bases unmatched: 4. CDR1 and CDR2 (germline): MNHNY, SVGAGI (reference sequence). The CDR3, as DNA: TGTGCCAGCAGGGTCACAGGGGCTAATGAAAAACTGTTTTTT. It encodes CASRVTGANEKLFF.

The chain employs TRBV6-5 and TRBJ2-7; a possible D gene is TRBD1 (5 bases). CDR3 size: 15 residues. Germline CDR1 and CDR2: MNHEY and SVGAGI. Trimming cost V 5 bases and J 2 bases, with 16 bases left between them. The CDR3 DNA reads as TGTGCCAGCAGTATTCGACGTCAGGGCCCCTACGAGCAGTACTTC. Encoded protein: CASSIRRQGPYEQYF.

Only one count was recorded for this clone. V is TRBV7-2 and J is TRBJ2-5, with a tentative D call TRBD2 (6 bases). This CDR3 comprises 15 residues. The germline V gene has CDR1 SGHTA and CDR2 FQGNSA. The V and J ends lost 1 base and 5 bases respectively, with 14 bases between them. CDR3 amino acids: CASSLVPTREETQYF. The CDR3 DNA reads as TGTGCCAGCAGCTTAGTTCCCACTCGGGAGGAGACCCAGTACTTC.

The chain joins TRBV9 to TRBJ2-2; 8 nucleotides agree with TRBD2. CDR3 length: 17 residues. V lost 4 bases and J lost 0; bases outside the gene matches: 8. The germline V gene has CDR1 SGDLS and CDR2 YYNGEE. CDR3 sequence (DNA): TGTGCCAGCAGCCGGGAGGGTGCAAGCGCGAACACCGGGGAGCTGTTTTTT. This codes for CASSREGASANTGELFF.

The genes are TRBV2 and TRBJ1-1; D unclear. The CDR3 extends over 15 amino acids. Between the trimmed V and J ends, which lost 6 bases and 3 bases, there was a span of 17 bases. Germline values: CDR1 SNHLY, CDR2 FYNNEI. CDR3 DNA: TGTGCCAGCAGGCGTTCGAAGGTAGGAGACACTGAAGCTTTCTTT. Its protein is CASRRSKVGDTEAFF.